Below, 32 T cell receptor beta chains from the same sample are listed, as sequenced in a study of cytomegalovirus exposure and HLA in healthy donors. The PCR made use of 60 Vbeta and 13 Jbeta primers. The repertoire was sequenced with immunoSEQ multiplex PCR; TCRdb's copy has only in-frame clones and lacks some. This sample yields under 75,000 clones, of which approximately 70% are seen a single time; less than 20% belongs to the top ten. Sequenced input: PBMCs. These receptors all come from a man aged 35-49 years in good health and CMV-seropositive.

CDR3 sequence (DNA): TGTGCCAGCACCCAGGGGGAATGGGCCCAGTACTTC. It specifies CASTQGEWAQYF. This chain links TRBV2 with TRBJ2-5; 7 nucleotides match TRBD1. CDR3 length: 12 residues. Germline V CDR1 and CDR2: SNHLY, FYNNEI. The ends lost 7 bases at V and 9 bases at J; junction bases unmatched: 8.

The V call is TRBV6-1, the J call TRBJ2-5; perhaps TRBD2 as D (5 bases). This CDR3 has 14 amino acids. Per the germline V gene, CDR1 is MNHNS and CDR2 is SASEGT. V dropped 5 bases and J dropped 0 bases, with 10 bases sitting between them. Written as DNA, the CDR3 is TGTGCCAGCAGTTCGAGGGCCGACCAAGAGACCCAGTACTTC. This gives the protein CASSSRADQETQYF.

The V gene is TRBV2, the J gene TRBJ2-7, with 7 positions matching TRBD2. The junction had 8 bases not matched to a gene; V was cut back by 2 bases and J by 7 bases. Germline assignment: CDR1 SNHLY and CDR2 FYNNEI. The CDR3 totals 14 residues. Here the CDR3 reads CASSETYSSGEQYF. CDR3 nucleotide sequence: TGTGCCAGCAGTGAAACTTATAGTAGCGGGGAGCAGTACTTC.

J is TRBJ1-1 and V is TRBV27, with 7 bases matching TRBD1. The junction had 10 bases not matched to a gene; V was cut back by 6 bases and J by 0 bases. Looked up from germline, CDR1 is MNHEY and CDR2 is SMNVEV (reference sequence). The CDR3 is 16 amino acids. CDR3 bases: TGTGCCAGCAGCCGAAGGGGGACAGCCCTGAACACTGAAGCTTTCTTT. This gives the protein CASSRRGTALNTEAFF.

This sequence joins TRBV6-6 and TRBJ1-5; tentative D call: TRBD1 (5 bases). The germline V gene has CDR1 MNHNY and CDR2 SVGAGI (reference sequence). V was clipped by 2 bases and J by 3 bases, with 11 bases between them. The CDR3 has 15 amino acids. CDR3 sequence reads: CASSYPDSYNQPQHF. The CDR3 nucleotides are TGTGCCAGCAGTTACCCAGACAGCTACAATCAGCCCCAGCATTTT.

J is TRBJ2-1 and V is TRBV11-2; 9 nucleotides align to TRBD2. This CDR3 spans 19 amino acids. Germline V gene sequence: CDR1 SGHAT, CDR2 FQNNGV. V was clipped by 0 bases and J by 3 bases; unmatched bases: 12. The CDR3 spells CASSLEAGGPIPLYNEQFF. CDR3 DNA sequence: TGTGCCAGCAGCTTAGAGGCGGGGGGGCCTATCCCCCTCTACAATGAGCAGTTCTTC.

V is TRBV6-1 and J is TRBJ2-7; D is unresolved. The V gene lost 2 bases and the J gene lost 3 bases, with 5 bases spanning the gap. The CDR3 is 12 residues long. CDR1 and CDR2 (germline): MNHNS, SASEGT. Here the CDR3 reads CASSETDYEQYF. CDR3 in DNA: TGTGCCAGCAGTGAAACTGACTACGAGCAGTACTTC.

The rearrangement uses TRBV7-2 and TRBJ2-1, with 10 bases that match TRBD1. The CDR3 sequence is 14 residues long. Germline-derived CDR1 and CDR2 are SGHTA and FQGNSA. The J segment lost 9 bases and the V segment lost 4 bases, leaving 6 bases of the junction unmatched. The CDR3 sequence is CASSSRTGGGEQFF. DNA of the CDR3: TGTGCCAGCAGCTCCCGGACAGGGGGTGGTGAGCAGTTCTTC.

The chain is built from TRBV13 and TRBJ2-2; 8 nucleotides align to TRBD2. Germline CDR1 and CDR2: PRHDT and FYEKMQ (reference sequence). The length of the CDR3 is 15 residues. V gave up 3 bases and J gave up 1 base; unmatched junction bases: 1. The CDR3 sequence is CASSLGLENTGELFF. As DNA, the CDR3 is TGTGCCAGCAGCTTGGGACTAGAGAACACCGGGGAGCTGTTTTTT.

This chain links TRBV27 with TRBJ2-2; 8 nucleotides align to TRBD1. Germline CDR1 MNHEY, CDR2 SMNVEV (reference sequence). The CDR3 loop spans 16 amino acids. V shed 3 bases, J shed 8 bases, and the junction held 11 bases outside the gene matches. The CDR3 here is CASSLAGQGRSGELFF. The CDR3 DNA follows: TGTGCCAGCAGTTTGGCCGGACAGGGTCGTTCGGGGGAGCTGTTTTTT.

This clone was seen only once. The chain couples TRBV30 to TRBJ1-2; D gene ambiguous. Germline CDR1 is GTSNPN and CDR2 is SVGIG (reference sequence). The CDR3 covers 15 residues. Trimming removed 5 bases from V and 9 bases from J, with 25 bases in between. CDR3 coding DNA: TGTGCCTGGGCATGCGACATCGGGGATGATGTTAGCTACACCTTC. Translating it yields CAWACDIGDDVSYTF.

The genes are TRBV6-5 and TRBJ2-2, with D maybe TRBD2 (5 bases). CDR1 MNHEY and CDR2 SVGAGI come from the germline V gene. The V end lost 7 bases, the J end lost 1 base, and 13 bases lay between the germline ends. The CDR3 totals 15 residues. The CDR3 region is CASTRRTENTGELFF. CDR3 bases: TGTGCCAGCACACGTAGGACTGAGAACACCGGGGAGCTGTTTTTT.

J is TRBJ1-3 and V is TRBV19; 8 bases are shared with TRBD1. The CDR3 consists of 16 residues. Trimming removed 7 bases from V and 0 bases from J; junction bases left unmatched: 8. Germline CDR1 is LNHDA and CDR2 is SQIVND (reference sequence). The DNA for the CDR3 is TGTGCCAGTATAACCGACAGGGGCTCCTCTGGAAACACCATATATTTT. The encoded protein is CASITDRGSSGNTIYF. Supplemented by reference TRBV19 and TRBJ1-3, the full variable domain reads DGGITQSPKYLFRKEGQNVTLSCEQNLNHDAMYWYRQDPGQGLRLIYYSQIVNDFQKGDIAEGYSVSREKKESFPLTVTSAQKNPTAFYLCASITDRGSSGNTIYFGEGSWLTVV.

CDR3: CASRGTGQISYEQYF. The CDR3, as DNA: TGTGCCAGCAGGGGGACGGGACAGATCTCCTACGAGCAGTACTTC. The chain is built from TRBV2 and TRBJ2-5; 7 bases map to TRBD1. Matching the DNA end better, TRBJ2-7 makes the J call doubtful. This CDR3 comprises 15 residues. In germline, CDR1 is SNHLY, CDR2 FYNNEI.

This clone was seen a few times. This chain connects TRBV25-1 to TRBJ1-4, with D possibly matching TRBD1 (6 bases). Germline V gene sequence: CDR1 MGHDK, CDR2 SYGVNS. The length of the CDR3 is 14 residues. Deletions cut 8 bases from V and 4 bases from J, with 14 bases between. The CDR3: CASAKGGNNEKLFF. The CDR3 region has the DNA TGTGCCAGCGCGAAGGGGGGGAATAATGAAAAACTGTTTTTT.

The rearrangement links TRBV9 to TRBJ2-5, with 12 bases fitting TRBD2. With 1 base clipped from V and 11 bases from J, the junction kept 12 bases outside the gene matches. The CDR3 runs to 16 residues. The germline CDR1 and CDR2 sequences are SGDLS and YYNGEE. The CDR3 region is CASSVSLAGGSREQYF. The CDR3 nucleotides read TGTGCCAGCAGCGTAAGCCTAGCGGGAGGGTCGAGGGAGCAGTACTTC.

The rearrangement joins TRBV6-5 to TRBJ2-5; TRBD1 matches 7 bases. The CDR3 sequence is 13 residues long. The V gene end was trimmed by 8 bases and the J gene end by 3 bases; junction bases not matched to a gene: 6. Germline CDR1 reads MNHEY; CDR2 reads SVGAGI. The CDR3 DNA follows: TGTGCCAGCGGCCGGGACAGAAAAGAGACCCAGTACTTC. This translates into CASGRDRKETQYF.

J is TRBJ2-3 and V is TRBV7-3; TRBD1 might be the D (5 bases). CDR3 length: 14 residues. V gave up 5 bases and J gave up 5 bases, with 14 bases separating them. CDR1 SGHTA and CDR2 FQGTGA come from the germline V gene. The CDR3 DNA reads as TGTGCCAGCAGCCACAAATCTGACAGAGATACGCAGTATTTT. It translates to CASSHKSDRDTQYF.

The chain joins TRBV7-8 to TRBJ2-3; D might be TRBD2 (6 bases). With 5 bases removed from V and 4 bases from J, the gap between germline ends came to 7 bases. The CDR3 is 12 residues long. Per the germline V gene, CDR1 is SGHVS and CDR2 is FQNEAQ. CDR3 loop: CASSKRADTQYF. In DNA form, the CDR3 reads TGTGCCAGCAGCAAGCGGGCAGATACGCAGTATTTT.

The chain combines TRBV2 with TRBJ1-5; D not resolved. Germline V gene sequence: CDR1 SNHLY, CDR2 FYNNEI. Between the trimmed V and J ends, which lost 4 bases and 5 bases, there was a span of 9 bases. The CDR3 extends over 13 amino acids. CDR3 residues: CASSVESHQPQHF. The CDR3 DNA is TGTGCCAGCAGTGTTGAGAGTCATCAGCCCCAGCATTTT.

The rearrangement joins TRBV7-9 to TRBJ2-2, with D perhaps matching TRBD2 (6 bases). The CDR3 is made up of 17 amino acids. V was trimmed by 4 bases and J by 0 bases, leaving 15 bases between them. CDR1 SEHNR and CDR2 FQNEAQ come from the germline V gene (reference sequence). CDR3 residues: CASSSLRGGSNTGELFF. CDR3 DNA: TGTGCCAGCAGCTCCCTGCGGGGAGGTTCGAACACCGGGGAGCTGTTTTTT.

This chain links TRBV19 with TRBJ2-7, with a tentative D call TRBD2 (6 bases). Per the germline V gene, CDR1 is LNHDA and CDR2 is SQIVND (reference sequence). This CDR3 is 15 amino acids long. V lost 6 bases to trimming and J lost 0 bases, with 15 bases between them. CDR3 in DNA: TGTGCCAGTAGCCGAGTGGAGGGGCTCTCCTACGAGCAGTACTTC. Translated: CASSRVEGLSYEQYF.

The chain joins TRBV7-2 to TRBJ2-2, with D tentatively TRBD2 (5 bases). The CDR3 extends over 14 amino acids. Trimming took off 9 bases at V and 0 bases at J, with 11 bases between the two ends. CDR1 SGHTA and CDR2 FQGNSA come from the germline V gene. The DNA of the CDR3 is TGTGCCAGTTCTTTAGCGTCGAACACCGGGGAGCTGTTTTTT. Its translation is CASSLASNTGELFF.

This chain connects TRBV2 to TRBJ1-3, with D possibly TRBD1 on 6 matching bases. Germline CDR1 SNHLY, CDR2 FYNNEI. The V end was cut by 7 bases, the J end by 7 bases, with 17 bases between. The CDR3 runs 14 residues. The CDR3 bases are TGTGCCAGCACTTCACAGGGTCCCACTAACACCATATATTTT. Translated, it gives CASTSQGPTNTIYF.

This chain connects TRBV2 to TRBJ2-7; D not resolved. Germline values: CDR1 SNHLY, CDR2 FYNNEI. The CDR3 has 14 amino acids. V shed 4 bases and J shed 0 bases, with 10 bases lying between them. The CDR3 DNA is TGTGCCAGCAGTGGTCCGGGTGTCTCCTACGAGCAGTACTTC. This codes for CASSGPGVSYEQYF.

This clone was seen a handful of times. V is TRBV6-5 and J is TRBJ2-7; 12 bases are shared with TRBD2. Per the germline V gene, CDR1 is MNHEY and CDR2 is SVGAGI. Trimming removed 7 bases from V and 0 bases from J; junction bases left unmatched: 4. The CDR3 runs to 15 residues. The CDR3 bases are TGTGCCAGCATTTCTAGCGGGGGGGCCTCCTACGAGCAGTACTTC. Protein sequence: CASISSGGASYEQYF.

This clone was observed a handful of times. The CDR3 region has the DNA TGTGCCAGCAGCAGACAGGGCCACACTGAAGCTTTCTTT. It specifies CASSRQGHTEAFF. V is TRBV7-6 and J is TRBJ1-1; 7 nucleotides agree with TRBD1. The CDR3 is made up of 13 amino acids. Germline V lookup: CDR1 SGHVS, CDR2 FNYEAQ. V dropped 5 bases and J dropped 3; count of bases not matched to a gene: 3.

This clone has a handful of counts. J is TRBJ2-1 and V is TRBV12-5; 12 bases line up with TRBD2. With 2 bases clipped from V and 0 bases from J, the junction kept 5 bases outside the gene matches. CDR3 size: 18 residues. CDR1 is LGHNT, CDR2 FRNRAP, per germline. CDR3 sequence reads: CASGLLAGGRSSYNEQFF. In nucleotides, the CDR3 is TGTGCTAGTGGTTTGCTAGCGGGGGGGCGCAGCTCCTACAATGAGCAGTTCTTC.

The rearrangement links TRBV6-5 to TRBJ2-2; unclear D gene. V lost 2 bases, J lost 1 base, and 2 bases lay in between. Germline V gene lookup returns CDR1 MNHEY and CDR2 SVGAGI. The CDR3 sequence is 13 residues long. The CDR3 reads CASSYQNTGELFF. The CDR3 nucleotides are TGTGCCAGCAGTTACCAGAACACCGGGGAGCTGTTTTTT.

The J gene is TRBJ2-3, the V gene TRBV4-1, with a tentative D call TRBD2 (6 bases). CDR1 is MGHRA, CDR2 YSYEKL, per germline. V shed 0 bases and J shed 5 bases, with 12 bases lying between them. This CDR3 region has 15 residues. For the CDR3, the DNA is TGCGCCAGCAGCCAAGAAGGGACTCGCATAGATACGCAGTATTTT. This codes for CASSQEGTRIDTQYF.

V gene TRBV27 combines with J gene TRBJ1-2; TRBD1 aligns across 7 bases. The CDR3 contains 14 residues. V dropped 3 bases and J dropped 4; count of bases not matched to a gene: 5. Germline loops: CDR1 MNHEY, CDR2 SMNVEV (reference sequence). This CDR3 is CASSFAGGGYGYTF. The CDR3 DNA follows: TGTGCCAGCAGTTTCGCAGGGGGAGGCTATGGCTACACCTTC.

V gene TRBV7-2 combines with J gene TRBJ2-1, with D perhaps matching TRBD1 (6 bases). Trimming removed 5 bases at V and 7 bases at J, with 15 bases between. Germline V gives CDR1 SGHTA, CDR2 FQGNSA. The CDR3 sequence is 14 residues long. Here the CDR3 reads CASSRGYRVNEQFF. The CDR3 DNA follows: TGTGCCAGCAGCCGAGGTTACAGGGTTAATGAGCAGTTCTTC.